The 24 T cell receptor beta chains below come from one sample, sequenced in a study of blood T cells in healthy people across ages. A second about 7 to 11 cycle PCR used barcoded and J-beta primers. One entry per CDR3 protein results from TCRdb running MiXCR on the 5' RACE reads. The repertoire holds hundreds of thousands of distinct CDR3 sequences, with roughly 64% as singletons. The material sequenced was blood. The receptors come from a man aged 25 to 45 in good health.

The chain carries TRBV20-1 and TRBJ2-3; D possibly corresponds to TRBD2 (5 bases). This CDR3 has 14 residues. V was trimmed by 2 bases and J by 1 base, leaving 10 bases between them. Per germline, CDR1 DFQATT and CDR2 SNEGSKA (reference sequence). This CDR3 is CSARTSVGTDTQYF. The DNA of the CDR3 is TGCAGTGCTAGAACTAGTGTGGGCACAGATACGCAGTATTTT.

This clonotype showed up just a few times. The gene calls are TRBV10-1 and TRBJ2-7; D not certain. The germline V and J ends were trimmed by 3 bases and 2 bases, with 14 bases remaining between them. CDR3 size: 15 residues. Germline V lookup: CDR1 WNHNN, CDR2 SYGVQD (reference sequence). In DNA form, the CDR3 reads TGCGCCAGCAGTGACGCTAAACTCCCTCCCTACGAGCAGTACTTC. Translation gives CASSDAKLPPYEQYF.

The chain links TRBV5-1 to TRBJ2-2; 7 bases match TRBD1. CDR1 SGHRS and CDR2 YFSETQ come from the germline V gene. The V segment lost 9 bases and the J segment 5 bases; nucleotides outside the gene matches: 13. CDR3 length equals 15 residues. CDR3 loop: CATTPGQQYTGELFF. As DNA, the CDR3 is TGCGCCACGACACCGGGACAGCAGTATACCGGGGAGCTGTTTTTT.

This clonotype occurred a few times. This chain connects TRBV10-3 to TRBJ1-2; TRBD1 agrees at 10 bases. Germline V gene sequence: CDR1 ENHRY, CDR2 SYGVKD. V trimming: 6 bases; J trimming: 3 bases; junction bases outside the gene matches: 4. The CDR3 extends over 14 amino acids. CDR3 residues: CAISLGTGDYGYTF. The CDR3 DNA is TGTGCCATCAGCCTGGGGACAGGGGACTATGGCTACACCTTC.

The rearrangement links TRBV20-1 to TRBJ2-4; TRBD2 matches 12 bases. Germline V gives CDR1 DFQATT, CDR2 SNEGSKA (reference sequence). The CDR3 consists of 15 residues. After removal of 3 bases from V and 13 bases from J, the junction contained 13 bases not matched to a gene. The CDR3 region is CSAREPSGRGWEQYF. The CDR3 DNA sequence: TGCAGTGCTAGGGAACCTAGCGGGAGGGGGTGGGAGCAGTACTTC.

This clonotype appeared a few times. The chain joins TRBV10-3 to TRBJ2-5; 12 bases agree with TRBD2. Germline loops: CDR1 ENHRY, CDR2 SYGVKD. Unmatched junction bases numbered 8, after V lost 10 bases and J lost 5 bases. This CDR3 spans 14 amino acids. CDR3 nucleotide sequence: TGTGCCAGCAAACTAGCGGGGGGCGTTGAGACCCAGTACTTC. Protein sequence: CASKLAGGVETQYF.

CDR3: CASSPSAEQEPAFF. The DNA of the CDR3 is TGTGCCAGCTCACCATCGGCTGAACAGGAGCCAGCTTTCTTT. The gene calls are TRBV18 and TRBJ1-1; tentatively, D is TRBD1 (5 bases). Trimming stripped 2 bases from V and 10 bases from J, with 17 bases between. The V gene's germline CDR1 is KGHSH and CDR2 LQKENI. The CDR3 spans 14 residues.

Remarks on this clonotype: Its ends do not fully match the called genes, so a read error is possible. The rearrangement joins TRBV7-9 to TRBJ2-5, with D possibly matching TRBD2 (5 bases). The CDR3 has 10 amino acids. Germline lookup yields CDR1 SEHNR and CDR2 FQNEAQ (reference sequence). CDR3 coding DNA: TGTTCCAGCGGCTGGGAGACCCAGTACTTC. Translating gives CSSGWETQYF. Supplemented by reference TRBV7-9 and TRBJ2-5, the full variable domain reads DTGVSQNPRHKITKRGQNVTFRCDPISEHNRLYWYRQTLGQGPEFLTYFQNEAQLEKSRLLSDRFSAERPKGSFSTLEIQRTEQGDSAMYLCSSGWETQYFGPGTRLLVL.

V usage is TRBV4-1 and J usage is TRBJ2-5, with 10 positions matching TRBD2. The CDR3 has 15 amino acids. Germline lookup yields CDR1 MGHRA and CDR2 YSYEKL. The ends lost 6 bases at V and 5 bases at J; junction bases unmatched: 9. The CDR3 nucleotides read TGCGCCAGCAGTAAGACTAGCGGGTTTGGGGAGACCCAGTACTTC. It is translated as CASSKTSGFGETQYF.

This clonotype occurred a few times. The chain couples TRBV4-2 to TRBJ2-7; D remains unclear. Germline CDR1 and CDR2: LGHNA and YNFKEQ. Trimming took off 0 bases at V and 2 bases at J, with 5 bases between the two ends. The CDR3 runs 13 residues. In DNA form, the CDR3 reads TGTGCCAGCAGCCAAGAACCCCCCTACGAGCAGTACTTC. It translates to CASSQEPPYEQYF.

This clonotype turned up a few times. The CDR3 loop is CASSYSGGQTQYF. The DNA of the CDR3 is TGTGCCAGCAGTTATTCGGGGGGGCAGACCCAGTACTTC. The V gene is TRBV6-5, the J gene TRBJ2-5; TRBD2 aligns across 8 bases. The CDR3 contains 13 residues. The V segment lost 3 bases and the J segment 6 bases; nucleotides outside the gene matches: 3. Per the germline V gene, CDR1 is MNHEY and CDR2 is SVGAGI.

V is TRBV6-5 and J is TRBJ2-1, with 12 positions matching TRBD2. This CDR3 contains 19 residues. Germline V gives CDR1 MNHEY, CDR2 SVGAGI. V was clipped by 0 bases and J by 8 bases; unmatched bases: 14. The CDR3, as DNA: TGTGCCAGCAGTTACTCTATCGGCCCGACTAGCGGGAGTTTCGATGAGCAGTTCTTC. Protein: CASSYSIGPTSGSFDEQFF.

At least ten counts were recorded for this clonotype. The V gene is TRBV20-1, the J gene TRBJ2-5, with D hard to call. Germline assignment: CDR1 DFQATT and CDR2 SNEGSKA (reference sequence). Trimming took 5 bases from V and 1 from J, leaving 11 bases between them. CDR3 length equals 13 residues. The CDR3 is CSAAWDLQETQYF. CDR3 sequence (DNA): TGCAGTGCTGCCTGGGATCTCCAAGAGACCCAGTACTTC.

The rearrangement uses TRBV10-3 and TRBJ1-2, with D possibly TRBD1 on 6 matching bases. V lost 0 bases and J 4 bases, leaving 18 bases between the germline ends. The CDR3 is 17 residues long. Germline CDR1 reads ENHRY; CDR2 reads SYGVKD. In DNA form, the CDR3 reads TGTGCCATCAGTGAGTCTCAGGGGTACAGACCGACCTATGGCTACACCTTC. Translated, it gives CAISESQGYRPTYGYTF.

This rearrangement joins TRBV7-2 to TRBJ2-1; D may be TRBD1 or TRBD2 (5 bases each). The CDR3 extends over 15 amino acids. The germline V gene encodes CDR1 SGHTA and CDR2 FQGNSA. V was pared by 7 bases and J by 9 bases, with 22 bases between. The CDR3 DNA reads TGTGCCAGCAACATCGGGACCCCTCTTCAGGGTGAGCAGTTCTTC. Protein product: CASNIGTPLQGEQFF.

V gene TRBV11-2 combines with J gene TRBJ1-1; D unresolved. The germline CDR1 and CDR2 sequences are SGHAT and FQNNGV. The CDR3 covers 13 residues. V was pared by 4 bases and J by 6 bases, with 12 bases between. The CDR3 protein is CASSYSSGSEAFF. The CDR3, as DNA: TGTGCCAGCAGCTATTCTTCGGGCTCTGAAGCTTTCTTT.

This clonotype was found once. A junction end diverges from the germline sequence, so it may reflect a read error. The chain employs TRBV3-1 and TRBJ2-7, with 9 bases identical to TRBD2. The CDR3 is made up of 15 amino acids. Germline V CDR1 and CDR2: LGHDT, YNNKEL (reference sequence). CDR3 amino acids: CVSSQGASGAYEQYF. As DNA, the CDR3 is TGTGTCAGCAGCCAAGGGGCTAGCGGGGCATACGAGCAGTACTTC.

In this sample, this clonotype is medium-sized. CDR3 sequence: CASSGRRRTGRSDTQYF. The CDR3 bases are TGTGCCAGCAGCGGACGACGAAGGACAGGACGTTCAGATACGCAGTATTTT. This chain links TRBV7-9 with TRBJ2-3; 7 nucleotides align to TRBD1. The CDR3 loop spans 17 amino acids. In germline, CDR1 is SEHNR, CDR2 FQNEAQ (reference sequence). Trimming cost V 5 bases and J 4 bases; bases outside gene matches: 15.

The rearrangement uses TRBV6-5 and TRBJ1-6, with D possibly TRBD1 on 5 matching bases. The CDR3 has 15 amino acids. The V end lost 6 bases, the J end lost 5 bases, and 14 bases lay between the germline ends. In germline, CDR1 is MNHEY, CDR2 SVGAGI. In nucleotides, the CDR3 is TGTGCCAGCAGCCGGTTTGGGGGGGATAATTCACCCCTCCACTTT. Protein product: CASSRFGGDNSPLHF.

The sample holds many counts of this clonotype. V usage is TRBV12-3 or TRBV12-4 and J usage is TRBJ2-3, with 8 bases fitting TRBD2. There are 14 residues in the CDR3. J gave up 6 bases and V 10 bases, and 12 bases lay outside the gene matches. The CDR3 coding sequence is TGTGCCACCGCCACAACGGGAGGGCCGGATACGCAGTATTTT. Its translation is CATATTGGPDTQYF.

In its sample, this clonotype was seen once. The chain uses TRBV6-5 and TRBJ2-7; 13 bases are shared with TRBD2. The J call may not be correct, given that the DNA end is closer to TRBJ2-5. The CDR3 consists of 15 residues. CDR1 is MNHEY and CDR2 is SVGAGI in the germline V gene. DNA of the CDR3: TGTGCCAGCAGTTACGGGACTAGCGGGGATGGGACCCAGTACTTC. Residues: CASSYGTSGDGTQYF.

The chain links TRBV20-1 to TRBJ2-7, with a tentative D call TRBD1 (5 bases). Looked up from germline, CDR1 is DFQATT and CDR2 is SNEGSKA (reference sequence). This CDR3 is 16 amino acids long. Trimming left V 6 bases short and J 4 bases short, with 25 bases between. The CDR3 DNA follows: TGCAGTGCCAACTCCATTTCGACAGCCTGGGCATACGAGCAGTACTTC. The encoded protein is CSANSISTAWAYEQYF.

This clonotype was counted only a few times. The chain joins TRBV11-1 to TRBJ2-7; D unresolved. CDR3 length: 12 amino acids. Germline lookup yields CDR1 SGHAT and CDR2 FQDESV (reference sequence). V was clipped by 0 bases and J by 5 bases, with 5 bases between them. CDR3: CASSLARHEQYF. The DNA for the CDR3 is TGTGCCAGCAGCTTAGCTCGGCACGAGCAGTACTTC.

The V gene is TRBV20-1, the J gene TRBJ2-1; 10 bases are a match to TRBD2. There are 19 residues in the CDR3. Per germline, CDR1 DFQATT and CDR2 SNEGSKA (reference sequence). V lost 1 base and J lost 4; bases outside the gene matches: 16. The CDR3 sequence: CSARGKYLAGESGYNEQFF. The CDR3 bases are TGCAGTGCTAGAGGAAAATACCTAGCGGGAGAATCGGGGTACAATGAGCAGTTCTTC.